A single T cell receptor (beta chain) is shown here with its context. Its antigen remains unidentified. The data are from a study of T cell responses to AZD1222 COVID-19 vaccine. The data were produced by immunoSEQ multiplex PCR, yet TCRdb's version contains in-frame clones alone and is incomplete. Of roughly 99,000 clones listed, around 90% are singletons. Broader study findings: Breadth and depth of Spike-specific TCRs rose after two AZD1222 doses. Sampling captured repertoires only after the peak T cell response. Vaccine-related CD4 TCRs covered spike, predominating at 160-218 and 743-854.

Second-dose intervals of approximately 4 or approximately 12 weeks were pooled. The V end lost 6 bases, the J end lost 4 bases, and 21 bases lay between the germline ends. The CDR3 has 16 residues. The germline V gene encodes CDR1 MDHEN and CDR2 SYDVKM. This chain connects TRBV28 to TRBJ2-5, with D possibly being TRBD1 (6 bases). The source is an adult who received the AZD1222 COVID-19 vaccine. The input for sequencing was peripheral blood, taken 28 days after the second AZD1222 dose. CDR3 loop: CASRPQTGTFGETQYF. The CDR3 DNA is TGTGCCAGCAGGCCCCAAACCGGGACATTCGGAGAGACCCAGTACTTC.